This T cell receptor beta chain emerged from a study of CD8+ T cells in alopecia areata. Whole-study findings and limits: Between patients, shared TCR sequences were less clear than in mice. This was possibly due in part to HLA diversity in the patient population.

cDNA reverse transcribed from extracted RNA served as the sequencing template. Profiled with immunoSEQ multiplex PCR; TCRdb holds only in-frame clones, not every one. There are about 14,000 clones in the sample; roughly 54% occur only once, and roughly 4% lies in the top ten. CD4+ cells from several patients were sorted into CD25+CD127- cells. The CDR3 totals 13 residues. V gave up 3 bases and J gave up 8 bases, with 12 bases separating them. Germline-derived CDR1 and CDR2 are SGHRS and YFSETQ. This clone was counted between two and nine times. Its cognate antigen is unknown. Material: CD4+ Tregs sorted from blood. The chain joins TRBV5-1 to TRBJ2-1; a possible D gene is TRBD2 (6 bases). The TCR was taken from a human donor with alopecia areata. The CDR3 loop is CASSWRVGDEQFF. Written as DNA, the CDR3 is TGCGCCAGCAGCTGGAGGGTAGGGGATGAGCAGTTCTTC.